These T cell receptor beta chains were read from a single sample in a study of T cells in Graves' hyperthyroidism and ophthalmopathy. TCRdb passed the multiplex PCR reads through MiXCR, listing each CDR3 protein once. The profile shows about 260,000 distinct CDR3 sequences, about a sixth of them singletons. The sequenced material came from blood. The receptors shown here come from a woman younger than 30 with Graves' ophthalmopathy. Both conserved end residues are part of each CDR3. D genes are given only for firm matches. Part of the rows lack a size; the others show once, few, many or a class for expanded clones.

abundance: few
d_gene: TRBD2
j_gene: TRBJ2-5
v_gene: TRBV20-1
CDR3nt: TGCAGTGCTAGGGTTCGACTAGCGGGGTCTATGGGAGAGACCCAGTACTTC
CDR3aa: CSARVRLAGSMGETQYF

abundance: many
d_gene: .
j_gene: TRBJ2-5
v_gene: TRBV12-3/TRBV12-4
CDR3nt: TGTGCCAGCAGCGTAGGGCTAGCGGAGACCCAGTACTTC
CDR3aa: CASSVGLAETQYF

abundance: many
d_gene: TRBD2
j_gene: TRBJ2-4
v_gene: TRBV19
CDR3nt: TGTGCCAGTAGTATCTCTAGCGGGAGCCCCATTCAGTACTTC
CDR3aa: CASSISSGSPIQYF

abundance: many
d_gene: .
j_gene: TRBJ2-5
v_gene: TRBV30
CDR3nt: TGTGCCTGGAGGTCGGGGTCGAAGGGAGAGACCCAGTACTTC
CDR3aa: CAWRSGSKGETQYF

abundance: many
d_gene: TRBD1
j_gene: TRBJ1-1
v_gene: TRBV3-1
CDR3nt: TGTGCCAGCCGAGCAGGGGGCAATTGGGGCACTGAAGCTTTCTTT
CDR3aa: CASRAGGNWGTEAFF

abundance: many
d_gene: TRBD1
j_gene: TRBJ1-1
v_gene: TRBV28
CDR3nt: TGTGCCAGCAGGGAAGGACAGGGGGCGATCACTGAAGCTTTCTTT
CDR3aa: CASREGQGAITEAFF

abundance: many
d_gene: .
j_gene: TRBJ2-1
v_gene: TRBV27
CDR3nt: TGTGCCAGCAGTACCAGGGGTTACAATGAGCAGTTCTTC
CDR3aa: CASSTRGYNEQFF

abundance: many
d_gene: .
j_gene: TRBJ2-5
v_gene: TRBV7-9
CDR3nt: TGTGCCAGCAGCACCGGGATCTTCCTAAGCCAAGAGACCCAGTACTTC
CDR3aa: CASSTGIFLSQETQYF

abundance: many
d_gene: .
j_gene: TRBJ1-6
v_gene: TRBV2
CDR3nt: TGTGCCAGCAGTGTAACAGCTTATAATTCACCCCTCCACTTT
CDR3aa: CASSVTAYNSPLHF

abundance: many
d_gene: .
j_gene: TRBJ1-2
v_gene: TRBV2
CDR3nt: TGTGCCAGTTCGATCCTTAACTATGGCTACACCTTC
CDR3aa: CASSILNYGYTF

abundance: many
d_gene: TRBD1
j_gene: TRBJ1-1
v_gene: TRBV28
CDR3nt: TGTGCCAGCAGTACGACCTGGACAGGGTGGATGAACACTGAAGCTTTCTTT
CDR3aa: CASSTTWTGWMNTEAFF

abundance: many
d_gene: .
j_gene: TRBJ2-3
v_gene: TRBV28
CDR3nt: TGTGCCAGCAGTGCGGGGACAACCCTCACAGATACGCAGTATTTT
CDR3aa: CASSAGTTLTDTQYF

abundance: many
d_gene: .
j_gene: TRBJ2-2
v_gene: TRBV6-1
CDR3nt: TGTGCCAGTAGTTATAACTCCCCAGGGGCAACCGGGGAGCTGTTTTTT
CDR3aa: CASSYNSPGATGELFF

abundance: many
d_gene: .
j_gene: TRBJ2-1
v_gene: TRBV12-3/TRBV12-4
CDR3nt: TGTGCCAGCAGCCGCGTTTGGAATGAGCAGTTCTTC
CDR3aa: CASSRVWNEQFF

abundance: once
d_gene: .
j_gene: TRBJ1-3
v_gene: TRBV20-1
CDR3nt: TGCAGTGCTAGAGCGGGGAGGGGAGGGTCAAACACCATATATTTT
CDR3aa: CSARAGRGGSNTIYF

abundance: .
d_gene: TRBD2
j_gene: TRBJ2-7
v_gene: TRBV28
CDR3nt: TGTGCCAGCAGCCGTCTAATTACCGGGACTAGCGGGGGGGACGAGCAGTACTTC
CDR3aa: CASSRLITGTSGGDEQYF

abundance: many
d_gene: .
j_gene: TRBJ2-5
v_gene: TRBV5-8
CDR3nt: TGTGCCAGCACTCTGAGGGGGGTAGAGACCCAGTACTTC
CDR3aa: CASTLRGVETQYF

abundance: .
d_gene: TRBD1
j_gene: TRBJ2-7
v_gene: TRBV28
CDR3nt: TGTGCCAGCAGTTCTCTCGGGACAGGGGGATTCGGCGAGCAGTACTTC
CDR3aa: CASSSLGTGGFGEQYF

abundance: many
d_gene: .
j_gene: TRBJ2-1
v_gene: TRBV6-1
CDR3nt: TGTGCCAGCAGTTATCTCACAGGGTACAATGAGCAGTTCTTC
CDR3aa: CASSYLTGYNEQFF

abundance: many
d_gene: TRBD2
j_gene: TRBJ2-7
v_gene: TRBV3-1
CDR3nt: TGTGCCAGCAGCCCTCGGGTCCGGACTAGCGGGAGTTCGACCTACGAGCAGTACTTC
CDR3aa: CASSPRVRTSGSSTYEQYF

abundance: .
d_gene: TRBD1
j_gene: TRBJ1-5
v_gene: TRBV2
CDR3nt: TGTGCCAGCAGTTATGAGGGGACAGGGGGGCAGACCCAGCATTTT
CDR3aa: CASSYEGTGGQTQHF

abundance: many
d_gene: .
j_gene: TRBJ1-1
v_gene: TRBV12-3/TRBV12-4
CDR3nt: TGTGCCAGCAGTCCATATGACACCAAGAACACTGAAGCTTTCTTT
CDR3aa: CASSPYDTKNTEAFF

abundance: many
d_gene: TRBD1
j_gene: TRBJ1-2
v_gene: TRBV10-3
CDR3nt: TGTGCCATCAGAGGGGACAGGGAAGTGGATGGCTACACCTTC
CDR3aa: CAIRGDREVDGYTF

abundance: many
d_gene: TRBD2
j_gene: TRBJ2-3
v_gene: TRBV28
CDR3nt: TGTGCCAGCAGTTTTTCTAGCGGGAGCACAGATACGCAGTATTTT
CDR3aa: CASSFSSGSTDTQYF

abundance: many
d_gene: .
j_gene: TRBJ1-2
v_gene: TRBV12-3/TRBV12-4
CDR3nt: TGTGCCAGCAGTTTGTACGACAGGAACTATGGCTACACCTTC
CDR3aa: CASSLYDRNYGYTF

abundance: .
d_gene: .
j_gene: TRBJ1-2
v_gene: TRBV11-3
CDR3nt: TGTGCCAGCAGCCCACGAGACAGGGGCTACACCTTC
CDR3aa: CASSPRDRGYTF

abundance: many
d_gene: .
j_gene: TRBJ1-4
v_gene: TRBV28
CDR3nt: TGTGCCAGCAGATTCAATGAAAAACTGTTTTTT
CDR3aa: CASRFNEKLFF

abundance: many
d_gene: TRBD1
j_gene: TRBJ1-2
v_gene: TRBV7-9
CDR3nt: TGTGCCAGCAGCCGGACAGGGTCCCATGGCTACACCTTC
CDR3aa: CASSRTGSHGYTF

abundance: many
d_gene: TRBD2
j_gene: TRBJ2-1
v_gene: TRBV28
CDR3nt: TGTGCCAGCAGTTTATTTCAGCGGGGCAATGAGCAGTTCTTC
CDR3aa: CASSLFQRGNEQFF

abundance: many
d_gene: .
j_gene: TRBJ2-1
v_gene: TRBV9
CDR3nt: TGTGCCAGCAGCCAGAATTGGGGAGTCTCCTACAATGAGCAGTTCTTC
CDR3aa: CASSQNWGVSYNEQFF

abundance: many
d_gene: TRBD1
j_gene: TRBJ1-1
v_gene: TRBV27
CDR3nt: TGTGCCAGCAGTGGATCGGGACAGGGGATCACTGAAGCTTTCTTT
CDR3aa: CASSGSGQGITEAFF